In its sample, the clone carrying this T cell receptor beta chain was seen a few times. Clones were read by immunoSEQ multiplex PCR, and TCRdb kept only the in-frame ones, dropping some. Of about 19,000 clones listed, just under 85% are singletons. This specimen comes from a study of preoperative IRX-2 immunotherapy in early breast cancer. V gave up 3 bases and J gave up 8 bases, with 10 bases separating them. This CDR3 region has 13 residues. The germline V gene has CDR1 MDHEN and CDR2 SYDVKM. The treatment here: preoperative locoregional IRX-2 cytokine immunotherapy. Patients received preoperative, locoregional IRX-2 cytokine immunotherapy in a phase Ib study.

The chain couples TRBV28 to TRBJ1-4; no clear D. Sample: lymph node tissue, taken after IRX-2 immunotherapy. This sequence originates from a human donor with breast cancer. The CDR3 bases are TGTGCCAGCAGTTTCAGGTTTCGGGAAAAACTGTTTTTT. Translated: CASSFRFREKLFF.